This T cell receptor beta chain is from a study of follicular helper T cells after annual influenza vaccination. For the study at large: Some donors were sampled over the 2013-2014, 2014-2015 and 2015-2016 vaccinations. Study results and limitations: Each annual vaccination recalled recurring oligoclonal ICOS+CD38+ cTfh clonotypes. ICOS-CD38- cTfh most often held earlier Day 7 ICOS+CD38+ clones.

Time point denoted: 2015-2016 season, 7 days after influenza vaccination. Vaccine contraindications, substance abuse, HIV/AIDS, active malignancy and active illness excluded donors. Here immunoSEQ multiplex PCR was the method, and the copy in TCRdb shows in-frame clones only, minus some. This table holds fewer than 8,000 clones, 65% to 90% found once. About this clone: Antigen: not known.

The TCR originated in an adult who received the influenza vaccine. Specimen: CXCR5- memory CD4+ T cells sorted from blood, collected 7 days after influenza vaccination.

The CDR3 is CASSLRGSSSYEQYF. The CDR3 DNA reads TGCGCCAGCAGCTTGCGGGGATCGAGCTCCTACGAGCAGTACTTC. The chain uses TRBV5-1 and TRBJ2-7; tentative D call: TRBD2 (5 bases). V lost 1 base to trimming and J lost 0 bases, with 11 bases between them. The CDR3 loop spans 15 amino acids. The germline V gene encodes CDR1 SGHRS and CDR2 YFSETQ.